These T cell receptor beta chains were read from a single sample in a study of shared clonotypes between healthy human individuals. The data were produced by immunoSEQ multiplex PCR, yet TCRdb's version contains in-frame clones alone and is incomplete. The profile covers about 1 million clones, with around 76% appearing a single time and approximately 1.5% taken by the ten largest. The specimen sequenced was memory CD4+ T cells sorted from blood. Receptors originate from a man aged 18-30 years in good health. Each CDR3 is given with its conserved first and last residue. D genes are given only for firm matches. The size field is filled for only some rows; it gives once, few, many or a size class.

v_call,j_call,d_call,clone_size,cdr3_aa,cdr3_nt
TRBV10-1,TRBJ2-3,TRBD2,NA,CASLTIDSGSPGTDTQYF,TGCGCCAGCTTGACTATAGATAGCGGGAGTCCGGGCACAGATACGCAGTATTTT
TRBV30,TRBJ2-7,NA,NA,CAWSPRGYEQYF,TGTGCCTGGAGTCCAAGGGGCTACGAGCAGTACTTC
TRBV5-4,TRBJ1-4,NA,once,CASSSAGTSNEKLFF,TGTGCCAGCAGCTCAGCCGGGACCTCTAATGAAAAACTGTTTTTT
TRBV6-1,TRBJ1-1,NA,NA,CASSAGAGVRTEAFF,TGTGCCAGCAGTGCCGGGGCAGGGGTTCGGACTGAAGCTTTCTTT
TRBV7-3,TRBJ2-2,NA,NA,CASSVGSNTGELFF,TGTGCCAGCAGCGTCGGATCCAACACCGGGGAGCTGTTTTTT
TRBV28,TRBJ2-1,NA,NA,CASSFVPYNEQFF,TGTGCCAGCAGTTTTGTCCCCTACAATGAGCAGTTCTTC
TRBV9,TRBJ2-3,NA,NA,CASSVAGVSTDTQYF,TGTGCCAGCAGCGTAGCGGGAGTGAGCACAGATACGCAGTATTTT
TRBV5-4,TRBJ2-2,NA,NA,CASSSRQTPTGELFF,TGTGCCAGCAGCTCCCGACAGACCCCTACCGGGGAGCTGTTTTTT
TRBV11-3,TRBJ2-3,TRBD2,NA,CASSPAKGLAGGGWTDTQYF,TGTGCCAGCAGCCCTGCGAAGGGACTAGCGGGAGGAGGATGGACAGATACGCAGTATTTT
TRBV5-1,TRBJ1-5,TRBD1,NA,CASSLGGQDQPQHF,TGCGCCAGCAGCTTGGGGGGACAGGATCAGCCCCAGCATTTT
TRBV10-3,TRBJ2-7,NA,NA,CAISEASYEQYF,TGTGCCATCAGTGAGGCCTCCTACGAGCAGTACTTC
TRBV2,TRBJ1-6,NA,many,CASSSRTYVSYNSPLHF,TGTGCCAGCAGTTCCAGGACGTACGTCTCCTATAATTCACCCCTCCACTTT
TRBV5-1,TRBJ2-1,TRBD2,NA,CASSLMASGGYNEQFF,TGCGCCAGCAGCTTGATGGCTAGCGGGGGTTACAATGAGCAGTTCTTC
TRBV6-4,TRBJ1-5,NA,NA,CASSDTIYKGCSWKPQHF,TGTGCCAGCAGTGATACTATCTACAAGGGTTGTTCGTGGAAGCCCCAGCATTTT
TRBV6-6,TRBJ1-5,NA,NA,CASSWGQTGQPQHF,TGTGCCAGCAGTTGGGGTCAAACGGGGCAGCCCCAGCATTTT
TRBV5-6,TRBJ1-5,NA,NA,CASSLTGFFAQHF,TGTGCCAGCAGTCTTACAGGGTTCTTTGCCCAGCATTTT
TRBV18,TRBJ1-4,TRBD1,once,CASSPGTGWEKLFF,TGTGCCAGCTCACCTGGGACAGGGTGGGAAAAACTGTTTTTT
TRBV10-2,TRBJ2-7,NA,once,CASSRVGPSYEQYF,TGCGCCAGCAGTCGAGTGGGACCTTCCTACGAGCAGTACTTC
TRBV5-1,TRBJ2-7,TRBD2,NA,CASSLRTSGSEQYF,TGCGCCAGCAGCTTGAGGACTAGCGGGAGCGAGCAGTACTTC
TRBV15,TRBJ1-2,NA,NA,CATSREGGYTF,TGTGCCACCAGCAGGGAGGGTGGCTACACCTTC
TRBV19,TRBJ2-3,TRBD1,NA,CASSRLKWTGNVADTQYF,TGTGCCAGTAGTCGACTAAAATGGACAGGGAACGTGGCAGATACGCAGTATTTT
TRBV19,TRBJ2-1,TRBD2,NA,CASSPGLAREQFF,TGTGCCAGTAGCCCCGGACTAGCGAGGGAGCAGTTCTTC
TRBV6-5,TRBJ2-2,TRBD2,many,CASSYSGGADTGELFF,TGTGCCAGCAGTTACTCGGGAGGGGCCGACACCGGGGAGCTGTTTTTT
TRBV29-1,TRBJ2-1,NA,few,CSVERGQVPFF,TGCAGCGTTGAACGGGGCCAGGTTCCGTTCTTC
TRBV11-2,TRBJ2-1,TRBD2,NA,CASSLDRSGSGNEQFF,TGTGCCAGCAGCTTAGATAGGAGCGGGAGCGGGAATGAGCAGTTCTTC
TRBV2,TRBJ1-2,NA,NA,CASRLSVGYGYTF,TGTGCCAGCAGACTCTCGGTGGGGTATGGCTACACCTTC
TRBV6-5,TRBJ2-7,NA,NA,CASSPSFSGYEQYF,TGTGCCAGCAGTCCGAGTTTTAGCGGCTACGAGCAGTACTTC
TRBV7-2,TRBJ2-1,NA,once,CASSTAGQTYNEQFF,TGTGCCAGCAGCACAGCAGGGCAAACCTACAATGAGCAGTTCTTC
TRBV6-4,TRBJ1-1,NA,NA,CASSDTGGSTEAFF,TGTGCCAGCAGTGACACGGGGGGGAGCACTGAAGCTTTCTTT
TRBV6-4,TRBJ1-5,NA,NA,CASSDQDSNQPQHF,TGTGCCAGCAGTGATCAGGATAGCAATCAGCCCCAGCATTTT